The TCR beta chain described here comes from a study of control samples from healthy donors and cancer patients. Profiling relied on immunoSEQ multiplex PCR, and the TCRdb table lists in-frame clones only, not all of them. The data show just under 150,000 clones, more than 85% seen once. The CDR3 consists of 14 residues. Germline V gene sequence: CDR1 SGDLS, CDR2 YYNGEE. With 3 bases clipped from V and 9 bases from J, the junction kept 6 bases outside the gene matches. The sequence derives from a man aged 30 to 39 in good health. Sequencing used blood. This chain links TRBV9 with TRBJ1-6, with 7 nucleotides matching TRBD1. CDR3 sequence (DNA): TGTGCCAGCAGCGAGGGGGCCGGGAGTTCACCCCTCCACTTT. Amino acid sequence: CASSEGAGSSPLHF.